This T cell receptor beta chain was sequenced during a study of graft-versus-host responses after intestinal transplantation. Study background: Each transplant was multivisceral, liver-intestinal, or isolated intestinal. Study results and caveats: GvH clones were found in recipient marrow; some appeared first in ileum or blood. Peak levels of circulating GvH clones tracked with early post-transplant HvG declines.

The data were produced by immunoSEQ multiplex PCR, yet TCRdb's version contains in-frame clones alone and is incomplete. The sample consists of more than 20,000 clones, around four fifths of them appearing once. Worth noting for this clone: Its antigen is unknown.

This sequence was found in a human patient who received an intestinal transplant, so some T cells may come from the graft donor. The source was PBMCs, collected approximately four weeks after intestinal transplant.

The CDR3 spells CASSAPPGTGKNIQYF. The CDR3 region has the DNA TGTGCCAGCAGTGCCCCTCCCGGGACAGGGAAAAACATTCAGTACTTC. This chain connects TRBV6-1 to TRBJ2-4; 9 positions agree with TRBD1. This CDR3 comprises 16 residues. With 4 bases clipped from V and 4 bases from J, the junction kept 8 bases outside the gene matches. Germline CDR1 is MNHNS and CDR2 is SASEGT.